This TCR beta chain was documented in a study of identical twins. TCRdb re-called the 5' RACE reads with MiXCR, one entry per CDR3 protein. The sample holds some 200,000 distinct CDR3 sequences, less than 8% seen once. V dropped 5 bases and J dropped 6; count of bases not matched to a gene: 8. Germline CDR1 reads MNHNS; CDR2 reads SASEGT. The CDR3 length is 14 residues. This sample was shared with a second study, whose subject was yellow fever vaccine responses in identical twins.

The chain uses TRBV6-1 and TRBJ2-3, with TRBD1 matching 7 bases. The material sequenced was memory (CD45RO+) T cells sorted from blood. The source is a young woman in good health. In DNA form, the CDR3 reads TGTGCCAGCAGTAGAGGGGGCTCGGCCGATACGCAGTATTTT. Residues: CASSRGGSADTQYF.